Below, one TCR beta chain is given with its context. This clone was observed once. No antigen is known for it. Within one base of it there is no much larger clone, and no base qualities were kept. The immunoSEQ Assay, a bias-controlled multiplex PCR, was used to amplify TCRbeta CDR3 regions from genomic DNA. On the study's bioinformatics: The number of nucleated cells in each sample was estimated by amplification of reference gene primers within the assay. Sequence reads were collapsed and filtered to measure the absolute abundance of every unique TCRbeta CDR3 rearrangement. Productive Simpson clonality was computed per sample as the square root of Simpson's diversity index over productive rearrangements. TCRdb carries this immuneACCESS record with in-frame sequences only. Its versions omit some clonotypes, under half of them owing to an unresolved V gene in the studies checked, with the rest unexplained. V and J calls and clone size are those listed in that table; D and trimming were worked out from the DNA. The sample table shows fewer than 350,000 clones, and less than 85% are seen once. 1.5% to 2% of the sample comes from the top ten.

Participants in the prospective study were aged roughly 18 to 100 years, lived in 24 United States geographic areas, and enrolled through a virtual design. In the prospective study, participants were assigned to cohorts based on the clinical history participants reported in a screening survey and a study questionnaire. A participant counted as exposed if, within 2 weeks of entering the study, that participant had been in contact with someone who had a PCR-confirmed or clinician-diagnosed COVID-19 case. In the prospective study, mobile phlebotomists collected whole blood, serum and a nasopharyngeal or oropharyngeal swab from each participant. Additional blood draws and questionnaires over an approximately 2-month period could optionally be provided by prospective study participants. Before DNA extraction, prospective study blood samples were shipped either frozen or at room temperature. The data were obtained in a study of blood T cell repertoires in COVID-19 (TCRdb year 2020). Regarding the complete study: Samples from collaborators originated in the United States, Italy and Spain and spanned both the acute and convalescent phases of COVID-19. The material from the prospective study consisted of cDNA or gDNA derived from T cells, B-cell-depleted T cells, or PBMCs. The dataset comprised deeply sampled blood TCRbeta repertoires from subjects exposed to, actively infected with, or recovered from COVID-19. The repertoires were released in a freely available public database meant as a resource for research on the immune response to SARS-CoV-2. The samples were drawn from the first 160 participants of the ongoing ImmuneRACE study and from some 1,300 subjects provided by 6 global collaborators. Nearly every sample came with metadata listing a de-identified subject ID, COVID-19 status, age in years and sex. Where available, HLA class I and class II types were taken from metadata supplied by the sample provider and were not determined by assay-based typing.

Ends trimmed: V by 3 bases, J by 5 bases; bases unmatched to a gene: 8. From its cysteine to its phenylalanine, the CDR3 spans 15 amino acids. The CDR3 DNA has 45 bases and is translated from base 1. Looking up the germline V gene (reference sequence) yields CDR1 LGHDT and CDR2 YNNKEL. Overall study outcomes, separate from this receptor: Clinical and demographic metadata were provided uncurated, with the amount varying by source and participant.

Material: PBMCs or T cells enriched from blood (not recorded which). The chain employs TRBV3-1 (or the pseudogene TRBV3-2) and TRBJ2-5, with 8 central nucleotides matching TRBD2. The TCR originated in a woman aged 25-40 years who had been exposed to COVID-19. Read as DNA, the sequence is TGTGCCAGCAGCCACCGGGCGGGAGGAGGGGAGACCCAGTACTTC. It is translated as CASSHRAGGGETQYF.